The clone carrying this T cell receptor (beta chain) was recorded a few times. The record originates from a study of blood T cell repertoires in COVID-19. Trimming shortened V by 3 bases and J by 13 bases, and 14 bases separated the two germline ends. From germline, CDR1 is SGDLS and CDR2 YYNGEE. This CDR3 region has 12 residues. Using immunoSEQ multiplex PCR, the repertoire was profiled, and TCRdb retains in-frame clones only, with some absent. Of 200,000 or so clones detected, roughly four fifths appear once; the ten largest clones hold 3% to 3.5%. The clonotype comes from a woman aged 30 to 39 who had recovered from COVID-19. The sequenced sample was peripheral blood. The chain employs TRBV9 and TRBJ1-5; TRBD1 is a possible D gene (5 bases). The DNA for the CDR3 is TGTGCCAGCAGCGGGACTGGGGGGAGTCAGCATTTT. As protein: CASSGTGGSQHF.